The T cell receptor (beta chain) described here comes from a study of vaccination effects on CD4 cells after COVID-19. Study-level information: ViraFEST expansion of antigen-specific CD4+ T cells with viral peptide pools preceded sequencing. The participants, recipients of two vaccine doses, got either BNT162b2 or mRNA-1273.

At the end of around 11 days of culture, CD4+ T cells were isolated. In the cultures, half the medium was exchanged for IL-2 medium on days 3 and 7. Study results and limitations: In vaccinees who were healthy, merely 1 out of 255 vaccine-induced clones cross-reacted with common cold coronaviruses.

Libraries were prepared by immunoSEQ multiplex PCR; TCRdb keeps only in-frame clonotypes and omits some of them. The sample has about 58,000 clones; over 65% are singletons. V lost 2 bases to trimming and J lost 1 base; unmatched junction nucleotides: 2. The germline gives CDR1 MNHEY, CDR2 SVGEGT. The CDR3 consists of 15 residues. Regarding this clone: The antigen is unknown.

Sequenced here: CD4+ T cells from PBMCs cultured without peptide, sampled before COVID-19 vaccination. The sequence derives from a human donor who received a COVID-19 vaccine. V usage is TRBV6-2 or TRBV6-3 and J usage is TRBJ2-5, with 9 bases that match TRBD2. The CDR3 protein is CASSYPTSGQETQYF. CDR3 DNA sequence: TGTGCCAGCAGTTACCCGACTAGCGGCCAAGAGACCCAGTACTTC.